The rows below give T cell receptor beta chains drawn from one sample of a study of blood T cell repertoires in COVID-19. Sequencing was performed with immunoSEQ multiplex PCR; in TCRdb, only in-frame clones are kept and a portion is missing. This table has under 95,000 clones, roughly 86% appearing once. Sequenced sample: peripheral blood. Receptor source: a man between 35 and 55 years old with acute or convalescent COVID-19. CDR3s include the opening cysteine and the closing phenylalanine or tryptophan. The D gene is left open where the match is weak. Clone size is stated in some rows and not others, as once, few, many or a class when expanded.

j_call v_call clone_size d_call cdr3_aa cdr3_nt
TRBJ1-2 TRBV5-5 - - CASRHLGSPQYGYTF TGTGCCAGCAGGCACCTCGGGTCACCGCAGTATGGCTACACCTTC
TRBJ1-4 TRBV25-1 - TRBD1 CASSVGSGTGGEKLFF TGTGCCAGCAGTGTGGGGTCCGGGACAGGGGGCGAAAAACTGTTTTTT
TRBJ2-5 TRBV11-3 - - CASSLGAGQQETQYF TGTGCCAGCAGCTTAGGGGCGGGACAGCAAGAGACCCAGTACTTC
TRBJ1-5 TRBV15 - TRBD1 CATSQDRENQPQHF TGTGCCACCAGCCAAGACAGGGAGAATCAGCCCCAGCATTTT
TRBJ2-7 TRBV6-6 - - CASSGLGGYEQYF TGTGCCAGCAGTGGACTGGGAGGATACGAGCAGTACTTC
TRBJ1-5 TRBV6-5 few - CASSTTGYQPQHF TGTGCCAGCAGCACCACAGGGTATCAGCCCCAGCATTTT
TRBJ2-2 TRBV2 - - CASSDRGSDTGELFF TGTGCCAGCAGTGACAGGGGATCGGACACCGGGGAGCTGTTTTTT
TRBJ2-3 TRBV5-4 - - CASSGGLKSTDTQYF TGTGCCAGCAGCGGAGGGTTGAAGAGCACAGATACGCAGTATTTT
TRBJ2-5 TRBV29-1 - - CSGVAGGQETQYF TGCAGCGGAGTTGCAGGTGGACAAGAGACCCAGTACTTC
TRBJ1-5 TRBV12-5 - TRBD1 CASGLTGEGNQPQHF TGTGCTAGTGGTTTGACAGGGGAGGGCAATCAGCCCCAGCATTTT
TRBJ1-5 TRBV4-3 - - CASSQDRGYSNQPQHF TGCGCCAGCAGCCAAGATCGAGGATATAGCAATCAGCCCCAGCATTTT